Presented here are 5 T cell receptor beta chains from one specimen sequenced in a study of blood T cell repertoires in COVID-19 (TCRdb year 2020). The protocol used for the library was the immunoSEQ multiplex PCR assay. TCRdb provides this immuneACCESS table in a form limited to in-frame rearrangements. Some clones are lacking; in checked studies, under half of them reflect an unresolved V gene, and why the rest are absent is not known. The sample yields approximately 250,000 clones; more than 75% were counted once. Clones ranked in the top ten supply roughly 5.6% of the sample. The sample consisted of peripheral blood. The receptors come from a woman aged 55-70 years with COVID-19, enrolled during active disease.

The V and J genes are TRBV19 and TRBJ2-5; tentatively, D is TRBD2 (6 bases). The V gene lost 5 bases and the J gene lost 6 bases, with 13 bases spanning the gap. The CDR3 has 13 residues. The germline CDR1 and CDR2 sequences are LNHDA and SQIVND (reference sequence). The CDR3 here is CASSPTSSKTQYF. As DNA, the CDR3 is TGTGCCAGTAGTCCGACTAGTTCGAAGACCCAGTACTTC.

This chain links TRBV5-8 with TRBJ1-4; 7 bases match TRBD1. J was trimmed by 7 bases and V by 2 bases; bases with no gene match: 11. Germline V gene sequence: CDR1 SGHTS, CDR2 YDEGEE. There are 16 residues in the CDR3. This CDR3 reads CASSFYYRGPVEKLFF. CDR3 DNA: TGTGCCAGCAGCTTTTATTATAGGGGGCCAGTTGAAAAACTGTTTTTT.

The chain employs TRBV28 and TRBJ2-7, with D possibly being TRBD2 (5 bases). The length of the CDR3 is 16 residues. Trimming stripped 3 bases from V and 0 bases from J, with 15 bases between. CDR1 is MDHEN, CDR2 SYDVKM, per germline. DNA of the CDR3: TGTGCCAGCAGTTTTATTCATCAGCGGCCCTCCTACGAGCAGTACTTC. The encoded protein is CASSFIHQRPSYEQYF.

CDR3 residues: CAISPGQGAYEQYF. The CDR3 nucleotides read TGTGCCATCAGTCCGGGACAGGGGGCCTACGAGCAGTACTTC. The rearrangement links TRBV10-3 to TRBJ2-7; 11 bases match TRBD1. Per germline, CDR1 ENHRY and CDR2 SYGVKD. The CDR3 runs to 14 residues. The V gene end was trimmed by 5 bases and the J gene end by 2 bases; junction bases not matched to a gene: 2.

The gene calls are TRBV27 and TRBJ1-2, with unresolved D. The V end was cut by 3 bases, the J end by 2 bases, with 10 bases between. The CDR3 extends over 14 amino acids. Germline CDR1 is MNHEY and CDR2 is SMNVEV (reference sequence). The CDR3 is CASSFRGGNYGYTF. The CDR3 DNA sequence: TGTGCCAGCAGTTTCAGAGGCGGGAACTATGGCTACACCTTC.